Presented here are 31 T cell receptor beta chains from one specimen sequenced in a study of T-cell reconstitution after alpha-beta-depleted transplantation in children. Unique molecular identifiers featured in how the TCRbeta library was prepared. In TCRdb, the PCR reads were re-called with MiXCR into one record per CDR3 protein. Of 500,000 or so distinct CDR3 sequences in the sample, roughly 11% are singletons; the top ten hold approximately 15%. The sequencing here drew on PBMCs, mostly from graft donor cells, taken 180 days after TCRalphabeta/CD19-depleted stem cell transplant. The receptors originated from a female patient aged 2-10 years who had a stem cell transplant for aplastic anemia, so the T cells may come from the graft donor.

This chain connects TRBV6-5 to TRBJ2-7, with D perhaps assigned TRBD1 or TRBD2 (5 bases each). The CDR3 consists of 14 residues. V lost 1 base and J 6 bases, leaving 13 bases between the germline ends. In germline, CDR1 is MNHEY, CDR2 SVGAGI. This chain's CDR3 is CASSYLGVLGEQYF. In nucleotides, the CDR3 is TGTGCCAGCAGTTACTTGGGGGTTCTAGGCGAGCAGTACTTC.

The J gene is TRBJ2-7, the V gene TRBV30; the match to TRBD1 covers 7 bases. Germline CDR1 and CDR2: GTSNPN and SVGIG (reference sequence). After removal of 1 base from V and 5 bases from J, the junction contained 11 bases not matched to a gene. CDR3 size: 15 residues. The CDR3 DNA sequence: TGTGCCTGGAGTGGACGAGAAGGGGGCCGTCACGAGCAGTACGTC. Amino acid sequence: CAWSGREGGRHEQYV.

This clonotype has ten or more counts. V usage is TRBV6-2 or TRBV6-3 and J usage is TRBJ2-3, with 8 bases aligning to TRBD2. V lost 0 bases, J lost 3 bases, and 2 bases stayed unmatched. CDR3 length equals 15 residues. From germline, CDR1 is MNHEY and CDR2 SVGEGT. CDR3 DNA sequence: TGTGCCAGCAGTTACTCAGCGGGAGAAACAGATACGCAGTATTTT. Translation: CASSYSAGETDTQYF.

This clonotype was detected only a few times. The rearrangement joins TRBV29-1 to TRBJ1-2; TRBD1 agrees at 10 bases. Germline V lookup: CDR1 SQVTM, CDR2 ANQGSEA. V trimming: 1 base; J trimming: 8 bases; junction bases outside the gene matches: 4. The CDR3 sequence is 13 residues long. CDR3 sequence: CSVEGGQGFGYTF. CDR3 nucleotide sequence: TGCAGCGTTGAAGGGGGACAGGGGTTCGGCTACACCTTC.

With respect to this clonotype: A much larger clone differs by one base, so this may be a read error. CDR3: CASSRDTYYEQYF. Written as DNA, the CDR3 is TGTGCCAGCTCCCGGGACACATACTACGAGCAGTACTTC. The V call is TRBV4-2, the J call TRBJ2-7, with D maybe TRBD1 (6 bases). The germline CDR1 and CDR2 sequences are LGHNA and YNFKEQ. With 8 bases removed from V and 3 bases from J, the gap between germline ends came to 14 bases. The CDR3 covers 13 residues.

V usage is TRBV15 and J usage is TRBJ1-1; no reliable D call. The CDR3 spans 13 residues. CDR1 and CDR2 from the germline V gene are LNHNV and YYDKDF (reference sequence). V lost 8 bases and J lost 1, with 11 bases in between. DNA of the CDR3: TGTGCCACCTCCTTCGCGCAGAACACTGAAGCTTTCTTT. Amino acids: CATSFAQNTEAFF.

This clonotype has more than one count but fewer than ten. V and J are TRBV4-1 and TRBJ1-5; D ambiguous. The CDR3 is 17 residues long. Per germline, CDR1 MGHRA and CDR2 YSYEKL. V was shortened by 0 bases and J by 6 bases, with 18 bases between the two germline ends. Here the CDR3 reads CASSQDPPEAGVQPQHF. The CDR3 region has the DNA TGCGCCAGCAGCCAAGATCCTCCAGAGGCGGGTGTTCAGCCCCAGCATTTT.

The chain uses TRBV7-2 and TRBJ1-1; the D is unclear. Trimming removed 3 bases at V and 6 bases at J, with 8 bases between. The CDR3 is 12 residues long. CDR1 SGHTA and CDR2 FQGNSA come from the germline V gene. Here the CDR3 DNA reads TGTGCCAGCAGCTTTAGGAGGGCTGAAGCTTTCTTT. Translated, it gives CASSFRRAEAFF. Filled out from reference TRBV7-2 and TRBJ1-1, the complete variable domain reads GAGVSQSPSNKVTEKGKDVELRCDPISGHTALYWYRQSLGQGLEFLIYFQGNSAPDKSGLPSDRFSAERTGGSVSTLTIQRTQQEDSAVYLCASSFRRAEAFFGQGTRLTVV.

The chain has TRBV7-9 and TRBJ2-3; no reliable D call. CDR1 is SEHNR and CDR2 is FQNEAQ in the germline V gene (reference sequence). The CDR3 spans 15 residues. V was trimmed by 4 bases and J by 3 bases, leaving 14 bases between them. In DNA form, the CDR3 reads TGTGCCAGCAGCTCCACCCCCCGGCTAACAGATACGCAGTATTTT. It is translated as CASSSTPRLTDTQYF.

CDR3 sequence reads: CASSYPGLAPNTGELFF. The CDR3 DNA is TGTGCCAGCAGTTACCCGGGGCTAGCGCCGAACACCGGGGAGCTGTTTTTT. The rearrangement uses TRBV6-2 or TRBV6-3 and TRBJ2-2, with D possibly TRBD2 on 6 matching bases. CDR1 is MNHEY and CDR2 is SVGEGT in the germline V gene. Trimming pared 2 bases from V and 0 bases from J, leaving 13 bases between. The CDR3 has 17 amino acids.

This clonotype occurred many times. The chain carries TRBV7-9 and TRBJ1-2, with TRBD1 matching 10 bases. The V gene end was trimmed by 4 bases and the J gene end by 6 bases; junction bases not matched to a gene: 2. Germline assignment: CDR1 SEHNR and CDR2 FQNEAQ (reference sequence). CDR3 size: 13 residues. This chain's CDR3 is CASSWTGGDGYTF. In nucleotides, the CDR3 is TGTGCCAGCAGCTGGACAGGGGGGGATGGCTACACCTTC.

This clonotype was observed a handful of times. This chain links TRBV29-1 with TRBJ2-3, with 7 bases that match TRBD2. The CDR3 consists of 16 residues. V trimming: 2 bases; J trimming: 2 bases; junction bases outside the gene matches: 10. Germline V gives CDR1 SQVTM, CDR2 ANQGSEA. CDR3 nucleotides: TGCAGCGTTGAAAACTTAAGCGGGAACCCCACAGATACGCAGTATTTT. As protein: CSVENLSGNPTDTQYF.

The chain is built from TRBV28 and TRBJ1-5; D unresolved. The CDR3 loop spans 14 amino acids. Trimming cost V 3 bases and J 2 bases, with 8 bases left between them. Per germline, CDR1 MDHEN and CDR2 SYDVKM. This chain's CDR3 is CASSFRQRNQPQHF. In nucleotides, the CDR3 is TGTGCCAGCAGTTTCCGGCAGCGCAATCAGCCCCAGCATTTT.

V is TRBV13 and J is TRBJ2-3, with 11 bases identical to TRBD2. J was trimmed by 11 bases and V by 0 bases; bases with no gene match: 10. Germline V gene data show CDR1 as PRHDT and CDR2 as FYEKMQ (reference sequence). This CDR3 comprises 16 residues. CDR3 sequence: CASSLGRGLAGGGQYF. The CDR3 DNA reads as TGTGCCAGCAGCTTAGGCCGAGGGCTAGCGGGAGGTGGGCAGTATTTT.

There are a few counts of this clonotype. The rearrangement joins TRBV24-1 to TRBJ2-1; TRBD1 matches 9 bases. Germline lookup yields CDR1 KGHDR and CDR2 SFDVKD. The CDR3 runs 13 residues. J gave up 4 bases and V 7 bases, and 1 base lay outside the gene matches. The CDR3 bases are TGTGCCACCAGACAGGGGGCTTACAATGAGCAGTTCTTC. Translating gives CATRQGAYNEQFF.

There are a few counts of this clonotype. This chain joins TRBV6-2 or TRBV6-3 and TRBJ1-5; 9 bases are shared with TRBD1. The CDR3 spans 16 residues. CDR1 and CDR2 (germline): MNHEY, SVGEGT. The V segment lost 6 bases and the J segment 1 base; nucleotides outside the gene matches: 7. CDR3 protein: CASSDDRGGSNQPQHF. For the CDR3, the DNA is TGTGCCAGCAGCGATGACAGGGGGGGGAGCAATCAGCCCCAGCATTTT.

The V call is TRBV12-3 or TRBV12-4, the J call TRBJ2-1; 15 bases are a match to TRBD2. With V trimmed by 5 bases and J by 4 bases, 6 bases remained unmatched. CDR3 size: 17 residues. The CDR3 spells CASSIWTSGRGYNEQFF. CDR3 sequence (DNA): TGTGCCAGCAGTATATGGACTAGCGGGAGGGGTTACAATGAGCAGTTCTTC.

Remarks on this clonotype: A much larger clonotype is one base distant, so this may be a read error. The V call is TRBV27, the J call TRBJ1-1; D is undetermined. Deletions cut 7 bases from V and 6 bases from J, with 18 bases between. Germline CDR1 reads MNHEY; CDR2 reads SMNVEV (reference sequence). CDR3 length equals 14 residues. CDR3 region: CASIPWSLGPEAFF. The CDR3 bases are TGTGCCAGCATTCCGTGGTCCTTGGGCCCTGAAGCTTTCTTT.

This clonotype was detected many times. CDR3 in DNA: TGTGCCAGCAGTTACTCGCCGGAGGAAAACACTGAAGCTTTCTTT. Protein: CASSYSPEENTEAFF. The chain couples TRBV6-2 or TRBV6-3 to TRBJ1-1; D unresolved. The CDR3 spans 15 residues. The germline V gene encodes CDR1 MNHEY and CDR2 SVGEGT. Trimming left V 0 bases short and J 2 bases short, with 10 bases between.

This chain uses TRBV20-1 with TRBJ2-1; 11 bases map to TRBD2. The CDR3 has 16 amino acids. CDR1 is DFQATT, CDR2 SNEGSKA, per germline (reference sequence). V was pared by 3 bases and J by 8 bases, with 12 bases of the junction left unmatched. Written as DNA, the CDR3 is TGCAGTGCTAGTGGAATAGCGGGAGGGATCCGCGATGAGCAGTTCTTC. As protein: CSASGIAGGIRDEQFF.

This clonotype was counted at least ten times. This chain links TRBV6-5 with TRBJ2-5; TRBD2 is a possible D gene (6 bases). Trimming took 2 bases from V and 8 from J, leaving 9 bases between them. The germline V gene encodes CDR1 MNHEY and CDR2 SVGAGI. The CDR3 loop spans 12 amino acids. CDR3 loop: CASSYIGGTQYF. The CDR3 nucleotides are TGTGCCAGCAGTTACATCGGGGGAACCCAGTACTTC.

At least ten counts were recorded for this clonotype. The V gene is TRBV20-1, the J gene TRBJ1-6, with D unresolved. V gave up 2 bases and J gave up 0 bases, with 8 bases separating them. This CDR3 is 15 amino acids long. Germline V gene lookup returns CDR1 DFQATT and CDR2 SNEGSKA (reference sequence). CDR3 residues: CSARSQSSYNSPLHF. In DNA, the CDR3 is TGCAGTGCTAGAAGCCAGAGCTCCTATAATTCACCCCTCCACTTT.

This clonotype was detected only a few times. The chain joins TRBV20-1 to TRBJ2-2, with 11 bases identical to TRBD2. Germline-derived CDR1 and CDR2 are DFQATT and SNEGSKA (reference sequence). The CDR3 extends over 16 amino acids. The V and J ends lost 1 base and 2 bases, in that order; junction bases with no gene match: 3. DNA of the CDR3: TGCAGTGCTAGAGGTAGCGGGAGGGCCAACACCGGGGAGCTGTTTTTT. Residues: CSARGSGRANTGELFF.

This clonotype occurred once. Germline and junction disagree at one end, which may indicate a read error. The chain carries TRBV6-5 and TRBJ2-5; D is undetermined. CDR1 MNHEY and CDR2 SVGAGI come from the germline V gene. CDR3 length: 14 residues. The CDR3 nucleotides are TGTGCTAGCAGTTACTCGGAAGGGTGGGAGACCCAGTACTTC. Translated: CASSYSEGWETQYF.

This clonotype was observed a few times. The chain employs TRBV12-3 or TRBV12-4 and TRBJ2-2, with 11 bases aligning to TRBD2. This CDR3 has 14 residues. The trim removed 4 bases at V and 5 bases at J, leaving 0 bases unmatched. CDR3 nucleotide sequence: TGTGCCAGCAGTTGGACTAGCGGGACCGGGGAGCTGTTTTTT. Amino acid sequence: CASSWTSGTGELFF.

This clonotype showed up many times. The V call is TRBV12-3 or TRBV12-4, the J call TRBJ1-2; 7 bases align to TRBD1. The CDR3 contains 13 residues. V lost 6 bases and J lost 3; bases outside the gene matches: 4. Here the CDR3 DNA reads TGTGCCAGCAGGCGGACAGGAGACTATGGCTACACCTTC. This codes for CASRRTGDYGYTF.

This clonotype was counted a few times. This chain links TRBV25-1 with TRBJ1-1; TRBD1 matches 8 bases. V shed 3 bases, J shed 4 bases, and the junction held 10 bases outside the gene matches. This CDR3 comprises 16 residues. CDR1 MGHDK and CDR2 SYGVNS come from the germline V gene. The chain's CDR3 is CASSDVQGAVVTEAFF. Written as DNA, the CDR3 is TGTGCCAGCAGTGATGTTCAGGGGGCCGTGGTCACTGAAGCTTTCTTT.

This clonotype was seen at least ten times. CDR3 region: CASSAQGANQPQHF. The CDR3 bases are TGTGCCAGCAGCGCCCAGGGGGCCAATCAGCCCCAGCATTTT. This chain joins TRBV9 and TRBJ1-5; TRBD1 aligns across 8 bases. The CDR3 spans 14 residues. The germline gives CDR1 SGDLS, CDR2 YYNGEE. V lost 3 bases and J lost 3; bases outside the gene matches: 2. The full variable domain, in which reference TRBV9 and TRBJ1-5 provide the parts outside the CDR3, is DSGVTQTPKHLITATGQRVTLRCSPRSGDLSVYWYQQSLDQGLQFLIQYYNGEERAKGNILERFSAQQFPDLHSELNLSSLELGDSALYFCASSAQGANQPQHFGDGTRLSIL.

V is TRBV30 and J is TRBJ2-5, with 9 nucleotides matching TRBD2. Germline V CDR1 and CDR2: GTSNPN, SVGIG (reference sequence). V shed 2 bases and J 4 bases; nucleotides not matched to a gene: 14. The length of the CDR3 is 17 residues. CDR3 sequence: CAWSPPRIAGVGETQYF. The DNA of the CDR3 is TGTGCCTGGAGTCCCCCGAGGATAGCGGGAGTAGGAGAGACCCAGTACTTC.

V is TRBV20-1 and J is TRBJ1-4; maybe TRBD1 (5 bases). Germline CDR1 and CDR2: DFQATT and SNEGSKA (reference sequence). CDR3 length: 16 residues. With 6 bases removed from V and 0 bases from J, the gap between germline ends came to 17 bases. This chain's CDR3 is CSAGGEGVATNEKLFF. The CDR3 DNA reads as TGCAGTGCCGGGGGTGAAGGGGTCGCAACTAATGAAAAACTGTTTTTT.

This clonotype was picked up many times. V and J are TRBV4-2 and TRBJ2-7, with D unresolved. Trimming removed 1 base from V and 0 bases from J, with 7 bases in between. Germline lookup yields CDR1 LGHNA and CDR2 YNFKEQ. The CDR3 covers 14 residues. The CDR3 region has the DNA TGTGCCAGCAGCCAAGGACTTAACTCCTACGAGCAGTACTTC. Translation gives CASSQGLNSYEQYF.